The subject of this entry is one T cell receptor beta chain. Its cognate antigen is unknown. The sample is drawn from a study of cytomegalovirus exposure and HLA in healthy donors. Points from the study as a whole: The only immune exposure information that was available was CMV serostatus. More clonal expansion characterized HLA-associated TCR beta chains than equally common others in a later analysis.

CDR1 and CDR2 from the germline V gene are SGHRS and YFSETQ. V shed 3 bases and J shed 8 bases, with 14 bases lying between them. The CDR3 spans 14 residues. With 60 Vbeta and 13 Jbeta primers, the PCR was carried out. Clones were read by immunoSEQ multiplex PCR, and TCRdb kept only the in-frame ones, dropping some. The sample shows 77,000 or so clones, roughly 84% of them seen only once. Donors likely had unrecorded immune exposures despite being nominally healthy when sampled. The sequencing input was PBMCs. This sequence originates from a man aged 65-85 years in good health and CMV-seropositive. The V gene is TRBV5-1, the J gene TRBJ1-4; a weak D match, TRBD1 (5 bases). The CDR3 DNA is TGCGCCAGCAGCTATGGGGGGGTTGAGGAAAAACTGTTTTTT. This encodes CASSYGGVEEKLFF.